One sample yielded the 22 T cell receptor beta chains listed below, sequenced in a study of T-cell memory formation after mild COVID-19. TCRdb itself ran the 5' RACE reads through MiXCR, one entry per CDR3 protein. The sample includes hundreds of thousands of distinct CDR3 sequences, approximately 19% seen only once; the top ten take 12%. The sequenced material came from PBMCs or a T cell subset sorted from them (not recorded which). Receptor source: an adult woman who had mild COVID-19 (a few samples of this study predate the infection). Cell type and time point are not known.

This clonotype was counted between two and nine times. The V gene is TRBV4-3, the J gene TRBJ2-3; D is possibly TRBD2 (6 bases). The CDR3 contains 16 residues. Trimming cost V 2 bases and J 2 bases, with 14 bases left between them. From germline, CDR1 is LGHNA and CDR2 YSLEER. CDR3: CASSQQTRGFTDTQYF. The DNA for the CDR3 is TGCGCCAGCAGCCAACAGACTAGGGGTTTCACAGATACGCAGTATTTT.

V usage is TRBV3-1 and J usage is TRBJ1-1; perhaps TRBD1 as D (6 bases). The CDR3 length is 13 residues. Germline loops: CDR1 LGHDT, CDR2 YNNKEL (reference sequence). Trimming shortened V by 8 bases and J by 4 bases, and 14 bases separated the two germline ends. CDR3 protein: CASDRGAGTEAFF. The CDR3, as DNA: TGTGCCAGCGACCGGGGGGCGGGCACTGAAGCTTTCTTT.

This clonotype has a count of ten or more. The rearrangement joins TRBV12-3 or TRBV12-4 to TRBJ2-5; 7 bases fit TRBD2. The CDR3 runs 18 residues. Trimming took 5 bases from V and 5 from J; bases not matched to a gene: 20. CDR3 DNA sequence: TGTGCCAGCAGTGCCGGGACTAACCCCTTTTGGCAATCCGAGACCCAGTACTTC. Its translation: CASSAGTNPFWQSETQYF.

A few counts support this clonotype. The CDR3 DNA sequence: TGCAGCGTTGAAGGGGTCGTAAGATCGGACTATGGCTACACCTTC. It translates to CSVEGVVRSDYGYTF. The V call is TRBV29-1, the J call TRBJ1-2; unclear D gene. The CDR3 totals 15 residues. Germline CDR1 reads SQVTM; CDR2 reads ANQGSEA. Trimming pared 1 base from V and 3 bases from J, leaving 15 bases between. The full variable domain, in which reference TRBV29-1 and TRBJ1-2 provide the parts outside the CDR3, is SAVISQKPSRDICQRGTSLTIQCQVDSQVTMMFWYRQQPGQSLTLIATANQGSEATYESGFVIDKFPISRPNLTFSTLTVSNMSPEDSSIYLCSVEGVVRSDYGYTFGSGTRLTVV.

This clonotype was recorded a few times. The V gene is TRBV11-2, the J gene TRBJ2-4; the match to TRBD2 covers 12 bases. The CDR3 runs to 16 residues. With 5 bases clipped from V and 3 bases from J, the junction kept 5 bases outside the gene matches. CDR1 and CDR2 from the germline V gene are SGHAT and FQNNGV. The CDR3 DNA follows: TGTGCCAGCAGCCCAGGACTAGCGGGGTTCAAAAACATTCAGTACTTC. Translation: CASSPGLAGFKNIQYF.

The chain couples TRBV27 to TRBJ1-1, with 7 positions matching TRBD1. The CDR3 spans 15 residues. Germline-derived CDR1 and CDR2 are MNHEY and SMNVEV (reference sequence). Trimming cost V 8 bases and J 1 base; bases outside gene matches: 10. CDR3 in amino acids: CASPLWQGGNTEAFF. CDR3 coding DNA: TGTGCCAGCCCTTTGTGGCAGGGGGGGAACACTGAAGCTTTCTTT.

The V and J genes are TRBV5-1 and TRBJ2-7; TRBD2 agrees at 8 bases. Looked up from germline, CDR1 is SGHRS and CDR2 is YFSETQ. The CDR3 loop spans 14 amino acids. Unmatched junction bases numbered 7, after V lost 2 bases and J lost 6 bases. CDR3 amino acids: CASSFDTGGGEQYF. Here the CDR3 DNA reads TGCGCCAGCAGCTTCGATACGGGAGGGGGCGAGCAGTACTTC.

This clonotype was seen only once. The J gene is TRBJ2-4, the V gene TRBV29-1; 7 bases are a match to TRBD1. V dropped 2 bases and J dropped 8; count of bases not matched to a gene: 9. Per germline, CDR1 SQVTM and CDR2 ANQGSEA. The CDR3 spans 14 residues. The CDR3 loop is CSVESTGTGDIQYF. The CDR3 bases are TGCAGCGTTGAATCGACAGGGACGGGTGACATTCAGTACTTC.

This clonotype appeared once. The rearrangement uses TRBV27 and TRBJ1-1; D is undetermined. The length of the CDR3 is 13 residues. The germline V and J ends were trimmed by 4 bases and 2 bases, with 8 bases remaining between them. Germline lookup yields CDR1 MNHEY and CDR2 SMNVEV (reference sequence). The CDR3: CASSWRKNTEAFF. For the CDR3, the DNA is TGTGCCAGCAGTTGGAGGAAAAACACTGAAGCTTTCTTT.

The chain joins TRBV4-2 to TRBJ2-3; 7 bases fit TRBD2. This CDR3 has 17 amino acids. Germline V gene data show CDR1 as LGHNA and CDR2 as YNFKEQ. V gave up 3 bases and J gave up 0 bases; unmatched junction bases: 9. CDR3 sequence reads: CASSQRDYSTSTDTQYF. The CDR3 DNA follows: TGTGCCAGCAGCCAGAGGGACTACAGTACTAGCACAGATACGCAGTATTTT.

This clonotype was counted only a few times. The V and J genes are TRBV24-1 and TRBJ2-7, with 10 bases that match TRBD1. V lost 2 bases, J lost 2 bases, and 5 bases stayed unmatched. The CDR3 has 16 residues. Per the germline V gene, CDR1 is KGHDR and CDR2 is SFDVKD. The chain's CDR3 is CATSDSPGQGTYEQYF. CDR3 in DNA: TGTGCCACCAGTGATTCCCCGGGACAGGGGACCTACGAGCAGTACTTC.

This sequence joins TRBV20-1 and TRBJ1-2, with 9 positions matching TRBD1. The CDR3 consists of 16 residues. The germline V gene encodes CDR1 DFQATT and CDR2 SNEGSKA (reference sequence). The V gene end was trimmed by 0 bases and the J gene end by 8 bases; junction bases not matched to a gene: 13. CDR3 loop: CSARDPGQGKRRGYTF. CDR3 sequence (DNA): TGCAGTGCTAGAGATCCGGGACAGGGAAAGCGGCGCGGCTACACCTTC.

The genes are TRBV6-5 and TRBJ1-2, with a possible D match to TRBD1 (6 bases). Germline CDR1 and CDR2: MNHEY and SVGAGI. The CDR3 contains 15 residues. The V and J ends lost 7 bases and 2 bases respectively, with 17 bases between them. CDR3 sequence: CASTTRQGLNYGYTF. CDR3 DNA sequence: TGTGCCAGCACTACCCGGCAGGGGCTAAACTATGGCTACACCTTC.

In this sample, this clonotype turned up many times. The chain is built from TRBV5-1 and TRBJ2-1; the match to TRBD2 covers 9 bases. The V and J ends lost 1 base and 7 bases, in that order; junction bases with no gene match: 6. Looked up from germline, CDR1 is SGHRS and CDR2 is YFSETQ. The CDR3 covers 15 residues. The CDR3 DNA sequence: TGCGCCAGCAGCTTGTTAGCGGGGGCGGGAAATGAGCAGTTCTTC. This gives the protein CASSLLAGAGNEQFF.

V usage is TRBV4-1 and J usage is TRBJ2-1; 13 nucleotides align to TRBD2. With 1 base clipped from V and 6 bases from J, the junction kept 6 bases outside the gene matches. Germline V gene lookup returns CDR1 MGHRA and CDR2 YSYEKL. This CDR3 has 17 residues. CDR3 in amino acids: CASSQGPTSGGANEQFF. CDR3 in DNA: TGCGCCAGCAGCCAAGGTCCTACTAGCGGGGGGGCCAATGAGCAGTTCTTC.

To note about this clonotype: At one of its ends the junction is not consistent with the germline gene, which may arise from a read error. The chain recombines TRBV6-5 with TRBJ1-1, with TRBD1 as a possible D gene (5 bases). CDR1 MNHEY and CDR2 SVGAGI come from the germline V gene. The CDR3 runs 12 residues. The CDR3 sequence is CAISYRGGEAFF. The CDR3 coding sequence is TGTGCCATCAGTTACCGGGGGGGTGAAGCTTTCTTT.

This clonotype appeared a few times. This chain links TRBV6-1 with TRBJ2-7; TRBD2 matches at 10 bases. This CDR3 contains 14 residues. The germline CDR1 and CDR2 sequences are MNHNS and SASEGT. Unmatched junction bases numbered 7, after V lost 6 bases and J lost 5 bases. Here the CDR3 reads CASSALAGVDEQYF. The CDR3, as DNA: TGTGCCAGCAGCGCCCTAGCGGGAGTAGACGAGCAGTACTTC.

This clonotype was picked up a small number of times. This rearrangement joins TRBV10-3 to TRBJ2-3; 9 bases are a match to TRBD2. The CDR3 extends over 13 amino acids. CDR1 is ENHRY and CDR2 is SYGVKD in the germline V gene. The trim removed 7 bases at V and 6 bases at J, leaving 5 bases unmatched. The CDR3 is CAIKASGEDTQYF. The DNA of the CDR3 is TGTGCCATCAAAGCTAGCGGGGAGGATACGCAGTATTTT.

This clonotype was recorded a few times. The chain combines TRBV5-1 with TRBJ2-1; 7 nucleotides align to TRBD2. V lost 4 bases and J lost 3; bases outside the gene matches: 7. The CDR3 is 15 residues long. The germline gives CDR1 SGHRS, CDR2 YFSETQ. CDR3 nucleotides: TGCGCCAGCAGCCCGGGACTACCTCTCTACAATGAGCAGTTCTTC. The encoded protein is CASSPGLPLYNEQFF.

This clonotype showed up just a few times. The chain is built from TRBV5-6 and TRBJ2-3, with 7 bases identical to TRBD2. The CDR3 runs to 12 residues. Germline V gene data show CDR1 as SGHDT and CDR2 as YYEEEE. J was trimmed by 7 bases and V by 4 bases; bases with no gene match: 3. CDR3 protein: CASSKGTNTQYF. Written as DNA, the CDR3 is TGTGCCAGCAGCAAGGGGACTAATACGCAGTATTTT.

The table lists this clonotype with a few counts. The chain has TRBV27 and TRBJ2-1, with 7 bases that match TRBD2. Germline CDR1 and CDR2: MNHEY and SMNVEV (reference sequence). The CDR3 has 16 amino acids. The trim removed 1 base at V and 7 bases at J, leaving 10 bases unmatched. The CDR3 sequence is CASSLLTGGSANEQFF. The CDR3 coding sequence is TGTGCCAGCAGTTTATTGACGGGAGGTAGTGCAAATGAGCAGTTCTTC.

The chain is built from TRBV6-2 or TRBV6-3 and TRBJ2-1; 12 nucleotides align to TRBD2. The CDR3 extends over 17 amino acids. V lost 6 bases and J lost 4; bases outside the gene matches: 10. The germline V gene encodes CDR1 MNHEY and CDR2 SVGEGT. The CDR3 DNA follows: TGTGCCAGCAGCTCCTCCGGGACTAGCGGGTCTTACAATGAGCAGTTCTTC. Residues: CASSSSGTSGSYNEQFF.